This T cell receptor (beta chain) is from a study of breast tumors, draining lymph nodes, adjacent tissues. Using its own MiXCR run on the multiplex PCR reads, TCRdb lists one record per CDR3 protein. The sample shows 200,000 or so distinct CDR3 sequences, about 32% of them seen only once. For this clonotype: Its antigen is as yet unknown. This may stem from a read error, because a much larger clone lies one nucleotide away.

Whole-study results and caveats: Compared with lymph nodes, tumors were less diverse; compared with nontumor tissue, more. Data fit most tumor T cells coming from lymph node, expanding in tumor. The lymph node origin of tumor T cells was framed as consistent with a hypothesis, not demonstrated.

CDR1 and CDR2 from the germline V gene are MDHEN and SYDVKM. This CDR3 comprises 15 residues. Samples came from axillary lymph nodes draining the breast cancer. This sequence was found in a female donor with breast cancer. Some clones in this sample may be carry-over from other donors' samples. The rearrangement links TRBV28 to TRBJ1-3; TRBD1 matches at 7 bases. Sequences were obtained from axillary lymph node tissue. This CDR3 reads CACSFSLGQRNTIYF. As DNA, the CDR3 is TGTGCCTGCAGTTTTTCGCTGGGACAGCGAAACACCATATATTTT.